This T cell receptor (beta chain) was captured by sequencing in a study of shared clonotypes between healthy human individuals. Turning to the study itself: A few men and a couple of women, aged 18 to 49, were donors. Study outcomes and limitations: Non-shared clonotypes had lower generation probabilities than those shared by all four donors. A generally larger estimated richness was seen in naive subsets than in memory subsets.

All the donors were Caucasian adults who lived in Nashville, Tennessee. There are 14 residues in the CDR3. After removal of 3 bases from V and 3 bases from J, the junction contained 2 bases not matched to a gene. Germline values: CDR1 KGHSH, CDR2 LQKENI. This clone was observed once. Its antigen is currently unknown. This specimen includes other DNA sequences encoding the same CDR3. Here immunoSEQ multiplex PCR was the method, and the copy in TCRdb shows in-frame clones only, minus some. The repertoire includes roughly 1,500,000 clones, approximately 98.5% of them detected once, and about 0.4% sits in the top ten.

The chain couples TRBV18 to TRBJ2-7, with 10 positions matching TRBD1. The source of this sequence is a man aged 25-40 years in good health. The specimen sequenced was naive CD4+ T cells sorted from blood. Subset indicated: CD45RA+ positively selected. CDR3 DNA sequence: TGTGCCAGCTCACCCGGGACAGGGGACTACGAGCAGTACTTC. Its protein is CASSPGTGDYEQYF.